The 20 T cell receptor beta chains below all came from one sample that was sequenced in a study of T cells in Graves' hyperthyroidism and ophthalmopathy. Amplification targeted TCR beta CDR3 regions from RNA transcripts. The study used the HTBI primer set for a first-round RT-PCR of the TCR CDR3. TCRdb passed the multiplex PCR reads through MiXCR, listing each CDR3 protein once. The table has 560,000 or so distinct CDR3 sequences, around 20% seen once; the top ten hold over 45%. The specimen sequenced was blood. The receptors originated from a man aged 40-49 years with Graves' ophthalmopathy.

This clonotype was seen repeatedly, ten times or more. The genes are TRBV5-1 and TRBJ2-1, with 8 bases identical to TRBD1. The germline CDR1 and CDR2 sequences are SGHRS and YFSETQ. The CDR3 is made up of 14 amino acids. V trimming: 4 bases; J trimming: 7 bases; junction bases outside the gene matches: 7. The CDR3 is CASSLEQGGNEQFF. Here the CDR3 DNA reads TGCGCCAGCAGCCTGGAACAGGGGGGAAATGAGCAGTTCTTC.

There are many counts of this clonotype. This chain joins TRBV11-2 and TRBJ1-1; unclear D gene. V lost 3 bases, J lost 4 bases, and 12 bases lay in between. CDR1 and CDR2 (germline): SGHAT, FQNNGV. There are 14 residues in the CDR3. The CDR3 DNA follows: TGTGCCAGCAGCTTCGCAGGTCGGACCACTGAAGCTTTCTTT. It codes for CASSFAGRTTEAFF.

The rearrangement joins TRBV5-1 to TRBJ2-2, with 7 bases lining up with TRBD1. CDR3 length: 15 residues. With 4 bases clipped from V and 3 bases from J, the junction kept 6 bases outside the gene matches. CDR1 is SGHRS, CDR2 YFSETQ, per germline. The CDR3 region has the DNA TGCGCCAGCAGCACAGGACAGGTGGACACCGGGGAGCTGTTTTTT. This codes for CASSTGQVDTGELFF.

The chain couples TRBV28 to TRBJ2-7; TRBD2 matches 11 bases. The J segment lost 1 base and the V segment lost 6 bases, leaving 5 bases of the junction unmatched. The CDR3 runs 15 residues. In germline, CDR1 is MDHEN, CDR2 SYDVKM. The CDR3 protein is CASSPVAGGSYEQYF. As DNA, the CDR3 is TGTGCCAGCAGCCCCGTAGCGGGGGGGTCCTACGAGCAGTACTTC.

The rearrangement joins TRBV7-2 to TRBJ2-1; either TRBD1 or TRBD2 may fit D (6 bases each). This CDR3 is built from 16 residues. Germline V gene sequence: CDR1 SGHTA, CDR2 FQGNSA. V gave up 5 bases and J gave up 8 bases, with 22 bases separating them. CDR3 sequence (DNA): TGTGCCAGCAGCCCAGGGAGGTTCCCTGAGGGGGATGAGCAGTTCTTC. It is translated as CASSPGRFPEGDEQFF.

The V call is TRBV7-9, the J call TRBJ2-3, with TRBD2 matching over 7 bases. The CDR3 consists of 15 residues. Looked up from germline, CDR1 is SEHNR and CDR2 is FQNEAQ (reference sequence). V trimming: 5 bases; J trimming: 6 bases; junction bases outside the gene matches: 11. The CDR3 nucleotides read TGTGCCAGCAGCCCTCCGGGGGGAGGGGAGGATACGCAGTATTTT. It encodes CASSPPGGGEDTQYF.

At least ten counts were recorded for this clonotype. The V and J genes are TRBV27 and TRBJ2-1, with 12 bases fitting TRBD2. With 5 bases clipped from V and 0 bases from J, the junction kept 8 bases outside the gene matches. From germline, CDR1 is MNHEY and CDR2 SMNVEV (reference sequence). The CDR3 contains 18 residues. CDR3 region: CASSTSGRFPSSYNEQFF. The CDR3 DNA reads TGTGCCAGCAGTACTAGCGGGAGGTTCCCTAGCTCCTACAATGAGCAGTTCTTC.

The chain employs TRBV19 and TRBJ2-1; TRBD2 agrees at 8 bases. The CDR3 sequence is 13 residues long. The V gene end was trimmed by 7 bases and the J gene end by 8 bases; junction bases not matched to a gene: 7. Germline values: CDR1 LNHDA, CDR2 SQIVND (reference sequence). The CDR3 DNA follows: TGTGCCAGTACCGTAGCGGGACGTGATGAGCAGTTCTTC. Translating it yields CASTVAGRDEQFF.

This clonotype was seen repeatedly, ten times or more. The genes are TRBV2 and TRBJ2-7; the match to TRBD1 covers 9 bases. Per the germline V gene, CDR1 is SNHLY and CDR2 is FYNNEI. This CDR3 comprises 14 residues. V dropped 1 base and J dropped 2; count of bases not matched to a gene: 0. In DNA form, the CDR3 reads TGTGCCAGCAGTGAAGGACAGGGGGCCTACGAGCAGTACTTC. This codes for CASSEGQGAYEQYF.

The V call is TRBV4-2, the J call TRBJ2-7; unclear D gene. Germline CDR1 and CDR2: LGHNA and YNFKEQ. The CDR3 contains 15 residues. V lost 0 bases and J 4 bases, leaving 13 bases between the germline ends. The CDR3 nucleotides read TGTGCCAGCAGCCAAGACATCTCCCCCCAGTACGAGCAGTACTTC. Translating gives CASSQDISPQYEQYF.

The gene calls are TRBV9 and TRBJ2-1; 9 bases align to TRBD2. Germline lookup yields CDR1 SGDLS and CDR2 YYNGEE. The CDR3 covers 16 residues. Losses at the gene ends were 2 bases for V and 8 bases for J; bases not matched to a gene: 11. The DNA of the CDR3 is TGTGCCAGCAGCGTGAGCGGGAGGTACCTAGGACATGAGCAGTTCTTC. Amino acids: CASSVSGRYLGHEQFF.

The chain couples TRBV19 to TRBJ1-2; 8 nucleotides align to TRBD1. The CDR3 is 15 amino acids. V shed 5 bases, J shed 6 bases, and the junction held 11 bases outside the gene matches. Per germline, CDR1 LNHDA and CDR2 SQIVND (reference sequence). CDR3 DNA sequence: TGTGCCAGTAGTCCCTGGGACAGGCCTACCGATGGCTACACCTTC. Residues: CASSPWDRPTDGYTF.

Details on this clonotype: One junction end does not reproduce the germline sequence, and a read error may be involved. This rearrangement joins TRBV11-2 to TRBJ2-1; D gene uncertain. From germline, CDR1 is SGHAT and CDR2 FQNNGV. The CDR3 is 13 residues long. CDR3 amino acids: CASSQDRLNEQFF. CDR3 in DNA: TGCGCCAGCAGCCAAGATAGGTTAAATGAGCAGTTCTTC.

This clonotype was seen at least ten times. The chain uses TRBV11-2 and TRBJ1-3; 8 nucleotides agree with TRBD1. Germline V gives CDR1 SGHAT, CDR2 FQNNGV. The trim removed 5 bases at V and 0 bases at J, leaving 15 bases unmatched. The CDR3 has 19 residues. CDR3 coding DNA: TGTGCCAGCAGCCTATCCGGACAGGGCCATTCTTTCTCTGGAAACACCATATATTTT. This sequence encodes CASSLSGQGHSFSGNTIYF.

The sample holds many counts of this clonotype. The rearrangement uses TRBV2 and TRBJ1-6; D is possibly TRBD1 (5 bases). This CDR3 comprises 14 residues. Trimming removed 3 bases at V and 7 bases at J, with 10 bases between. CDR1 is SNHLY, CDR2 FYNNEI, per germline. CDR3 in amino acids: CASSDRVGNSPLHF. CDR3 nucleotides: TGTGCCAGCAGTGACAGGGTCGGAAATTCACCCCTCCACTTT.

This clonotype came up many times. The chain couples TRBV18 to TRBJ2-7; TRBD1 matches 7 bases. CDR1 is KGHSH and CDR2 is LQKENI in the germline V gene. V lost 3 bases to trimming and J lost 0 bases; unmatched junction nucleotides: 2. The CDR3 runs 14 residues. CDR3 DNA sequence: TGTGCCAGCTCACCGACAGGGACCTCCTACGAGCAGTACTTC. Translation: CASSPTGTSYEQYF.

The CDR3: CASSDRTGGNNEQFF. Here the CDR3 DNA reads TGTGCCAGCAGTGACAGGACTGGGGGGAACAATGAGCAGTTCTTC. The V call is TRBV6-1, the J call TRBJ2-1; D is possibly TRBD2 (6 bases). Trimming removed 3 bases at V and 5 bases at J, with 14 bases between. Germline CDR1 MNHNS, CDR2 SASEGT. This CDR3 has 15 amino acids.

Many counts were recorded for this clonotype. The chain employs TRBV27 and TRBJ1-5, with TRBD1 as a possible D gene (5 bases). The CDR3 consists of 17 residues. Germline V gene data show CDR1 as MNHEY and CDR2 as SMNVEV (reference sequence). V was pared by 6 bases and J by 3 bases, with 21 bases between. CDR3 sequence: CASSLYSFQGSNQPQHF. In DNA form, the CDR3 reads TGTGCCAGCAGCCTTTACAGTTTTCAGGGTTCCAATCAGCCCCAGCATTTT.

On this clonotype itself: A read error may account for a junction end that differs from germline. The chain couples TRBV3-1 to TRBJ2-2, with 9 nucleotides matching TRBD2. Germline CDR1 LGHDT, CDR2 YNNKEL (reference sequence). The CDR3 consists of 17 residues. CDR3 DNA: TGCGCCAGCAGCCAAGGAAATCTAGCGGGGCGTGCCGGGGAGCTGTTTTTT. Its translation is CASSQGNLAGRAGELFF.

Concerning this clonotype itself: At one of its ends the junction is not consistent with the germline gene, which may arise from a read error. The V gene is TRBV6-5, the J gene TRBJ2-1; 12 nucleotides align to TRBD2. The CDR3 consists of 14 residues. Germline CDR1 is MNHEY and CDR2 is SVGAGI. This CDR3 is CASISGTSGREQLF. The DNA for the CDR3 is TGTGCCAGCATTTCCGGGACTAGCGGGCGAGAGCAGCTCTTC.